Below, 20 T cell receptor beta chains from the same sample are listed, as sequenced in a study of response to subunit inactivated influenza vaccine. A single record per CDR3 protein comes from TCRdb applying MiXCR to the RT-PCR reads. The sample records 150,000 to 200,000 distinct CDR3 sequences, roughly 8.7% being singletons. The sequencing here drew on non-naive T cells sorted from PBMCs, taken on the day of vaccination. Receptors originate from a middle-aged man who received an inactivated influenza vaccine.

J is TRBJ2-3 and V is TRBV20-1; 7 bases are a match to TRBD2. The CDR3 spans 15 residues. Germline V gene sequence: CDR1 DFQATT, CDR2 SNEGSKA (reference sequence). V lost 0 bases, J lost 7 bases, and 10 bases stayed unmatched. DNA of the CDR3: TGCAGTGCTAGAGACGCTAGCGGTGGAATGAATACGCAGTATTTT. Its protein product is CSARDASGGMNTQYF.

V usage is TRBV6-5 and J usage is TRBJ2-7; D might be TRBD1 or TRBD2, each matching 5 bases. The CDR3 totals 15 residues. V lost 6 bases and J 7 bases, leaving 22 bases between the germline ends. Germline CDR1 is MNHEY and CDR2 is SVGAGI. The CDR3 sequence is CASRDSGTGAAEQYF. The CDR3 DNA sequence: TGTGCCAGCAGAGACTCCGGGACCGGAGCGGCGGAGCAGTACTTC.

This clonotype was picked up many times. The genes are TRBV5-1 and TRBJ2-3; D gene ambiguous. The CDR3 runs to 16 residues. Trimming removed 4 bases from V and 1 base from J, with 16 bases in between. CDR1 is SGHRS, CDR2 YFSETQ, per germline. CDR3: CASSPEITKRTDTQYF. The DNA for the CDR3 is TGCGCCAGCAGCCCTGAAATTACGAAACGCACAGATACGCAGTATTTT.

The chain is built from TRBV4-2 and TRBJ2-6; the D gene is possibly TRBD2 (5 bases). The CDR3 length is 17 residues. The ends were cut back, 0 bases at V and 3 bases at J, with 12 bases in the middle. Germline values: CDR1 LGHNA, CDR2 YNFKEQ. The CDR3 DNA follows: TGTGCCAGCAGCCAAGAATCTCAAGCGGTTGGGGCCAACGTCCTGACTTTC. Translating it yields CASSQESQAVGANVLTF.

This clonotype was detected many times. This chain joins TRBV20-1 and TRBJ2-3; no clear D gene. CDR3 length: 12 residues. CDR1 and CDR2 from the germline V gene are DFQATT and SNEGSKA (reference sequence). Trimming stripped 4 bases from V and 2 bases from J, with 7 bases between. The CDR3 region has the DNA TGCAGTGCTATGGGGAACACAGATACGCAGTATTTT. Translating it yields CSAMGNTDTQYF.

In this sample, this clonotype turned up a few times. This rearrangement joins TRBV7-3 to TRBJ1-1, with no clear D. The CDR3 sequence is 17 residues long. Trimming took 6 bases from V and 4 from J, leaving 24 bases between them. Germline-derived CDR1 and CDR2 are SGHTA and FQGTGA. The CDR3 coding sequence is TGTGCCAGCAGTTTATTCCCTCGATGGGGAGAGGGCACTGAAGCTTTCTTT. It specifies CASSLFPRWGEGTEAFF. The full variable domain, its missing parts supplied by reference TRBV7-3 and TRBJ1-1, is GAGVSQTPSNKVTEKGKYVELRCDPISGHTALYWYRQSLGQGPEFLIYFQGTGAADDSGLPNDRFFAVRPEGSVSTLKIQRTERGDSAVYLCASSLFPRWGEGTEAFFGQGTRLTVV.

This clonotype came up many times. V and J are TRBV29-1 and TRBJ2-4; D perhaps matches TRBD1 (6 bases). CDR1 and CDR2 (germline): SQVTM, ANQGSEA. The length of the CDR3 is 14 residues. Trimming left V 4 bases short and J 1 base short, with 11 bases between. CDR3 DNA sequence: TGCAGCGTTGTAATTCAGGGGGCCAAAAACATTCAGTACTTC. The encoded protein is CSVVIQGAKNIQYF.

Comments on this clonotype: A much larger clone lies one base from this, so it may be a read error. This likely comes from a read error, as the CDR3 has no conserved phenylalanine or tryptophan at its end. The rearrangement uses TRBV27 and TRBJ2-7; D ambiguous. In germline, CDR1 is MNHEY, CDR2 SMNVEV (reference sequence). The CDR3 spans 15 residues. With 2 bases removed from V and 0 bases from J, the gap between germline ends came to 11 bases. CDR3 sequence (DNA): TGTGCCAGCAGTTTAAGGCCCATCACCTCCTACGAGCAGTACATC. This encodes CASSLRPITSYEQYI.

V and J are TRBV11-2 and TRBJ2-5, with 7 bases lining up with TRBD2. With 7 bases clipped from V and 10 bases from J, the junction kept 18 bases outside the gene matches. The CDR3 loop spans 15 amino acids. Germline V gene data show CDR1 as SGHAT and CDR2 as FQNNGV. The CDR3 is CASTTGPGGRTDQYF. The CDR3 nucleotides read TGTGCCAGCACTACGGGACCCGGGGGGAGAACGGACCAGTACTTC.

This clonotype was found many times. This sequence joins TRBV20-1 and TRBJ2-3; no firm D call. Germline V lookup: CDR1 DFQATT, CDR2 SNEGSKA (reference sequence). Deletions cut 6 bases from V and 2 bases from J, with 15 bases between. This CDR3 has 14 residues. CDR3 sequence: CSAKNPRFTDTQYF. DNA of the CDR3: TGCAGTGCCAAAAACCCGCGCTTCACAGATACGCAGTATTTT.

This clonotype appeared a few times. The gene calls are TRBV7-2 and TRBJ1-1; D not certain. The V end lost 2 bases, the J end lost 0 bases, and 10 bases lay between the germline ends. This CDR3 has 15 amino acids. The V gene's germline CDR1 is SGHTA and CDR2 FQGNSA. This chain's CDR3 is CASSLRPSMNTEAFF. The CDR3 DNA sequence: TGTGCCAGCAGCTTACGCCCCTCCATGAACACTGAAGCTTTCTTT.

This clonotype was detected many times. This chain connects TRBV5-6 to TRBJ2-5, with TRBD1 matching over 9 bases. Germline assignment: CDR1 SGHDT and CDR2 YYEEEE. The CDR3 is 14 residues long. V gave up 4 bases and J gave up 5 bases; unmatched junction bases: 6. CDR3 residues: CASSTYDRGETQYF. The CDR3 DNA reads TGTGCCAGCAGCACCTATGACAGGGGGGAGACCCAGTACTTC. Full variable domain (outside the CDR3, taken from reference TRBV5-6 and TRBJ2-5): DAGVTQSPTHLIKTRGQQVTLRCSPKSGHDTVSWYQQALGQGPQFIFQYYEEEERQRGNFPDRFSGHQFPNYSSELNVNALLLGDSALYLCASSTYDRGETQYFGPGTRLLVL.

The chain is built from TRBV14 and TRBJ1-1; 7 positions match TRBD1. V lost 4 bases to trimming and J lost 5 bases; unmatched junction nucleotides: 10. Per the germline V gene, CDR1 is SGHDN and CDR2 is FVKESK. The CDR3 is 15 amino acids. CDR3 loop: CASSLAGGGKTEAFF. CDR3 sequence (DNA): TGTGCCAGCAGCCTGGCAGGGGGGGGAAAAACTGAAGCTTTCTTT.

This rearrangement joins TRBV7-6 to TRBJ1-4; no clear D. The germline V and J ends were trimmed by 6 bases and 0 bases, with 5 bases remaining between them. Looked up from germline, CDR1 is SGHVS and CDR2 is FNYEAQ. CDR3 size: 13 residues. CDR3 sequence reads: CASSESTNEKLFF. CDR3 nucleotide sequence: TGTGCCAGCAGTGAGTCAACTAATGAAAAACTGTTTTTT. The full variable domain, its missing parts supplied by reference TRBV7-6 and TRBJ1-4, is GAGVSQSPRYKVTKRGQDVALRCDPISGHVSLYWYRQALGQGPEFLTYFNYEAQQDKSGLPNDRFSAERPEGSISTLTIQRTEQRDSAMYRCASSESTNEKLFFGSGTQLSVL.

This chain links TRBV7-8 with TRBJ2-7; 10 bases map to TRBD2. Germline loops: CDR1 SGHVS, CDR2 FQNEAQ. The CDR3 spans 15 residues. V shed 5 bases and J 2 bases; nucleotides not matched to a gene: 6. CDR3 protein: CASSRTSGPAYEQYF. The CDR3 coding sequence is TGTGCCAGCAGCAGGACTAGCGGTCCGGCCTACGAGCAGTACTTC.

This clonotype turned up a few times. This chain uses TRBV28 with TRBJ2-7; tentatively, D is TRBD1 or TRBD2 (5 bases each). Looked up from germline, CDR1 is MDHEN and CDR2 is SYDVKM. Trimming stripped 1 base from V and 6 bases from J, with 7 bases between. The CDR3 sequence is 12 residues long. The CDR3 region has the DNA TGTGCCAGCAGTTTATTGAGGGGCGAGCAGTACTTC. This sequence encodes CASSLLRGEQYF.

This clonotype came up many times. The genes are TRBV7-2 and TRBJ2-7, with TRBD2 identical over 8 bases. The germline CDR1 and CDR2 sequences are SGHTA and FQGNSA. The CDR3 consists of 15 residues. The V and J ends lost 0 bases and 3 bases, in that order; junction bases with no gene match: 4. CDR3 DNA: TGTGCCAGCAGCTTAGCTGGTAGCGGGAACTACGAGCAGTACTTC. It yields the protein CASSLAGSGNYEQYF.

The rearrangement links TRBV20-1 to TRBJ1-1; D gene unclear. The CDR3 covers 16 residues. Germline CDR1 DFQATT, CDR2 SNEGSKA (reference sequence). V was clipped by 0 bases and J by 0 bases, with 14 bases between them. CDR3 DNA sequence: TGCAGTGCTAGAGACAGGTCCAACCCCATGAACACTGAAGCTTTCTTT. Residues: CSARDRSNPMNTEAFF.

This clonotype has ten or more counts. The chain joins TRBV19 to TRBJ1-1; TRBD1 is a possible D gene (6 bases). The CDR3 is 15 residues long. The V gene lost 6 bases and the J gene lost 0 bases, with 14 bases spanning the gap. Germline CDR1 is LNHDA and CDR2 is SQIVND (reference sequence). As DNA, the CDR3 is TGTGCCAGTAGAAAAGGGGGGCCCATGAACACTGAAGCTTTCTTT. Residues: CASRKGGPMNTEAFF.

The V call is TRBV5-6, the J call TRBJ2-1; D gene unclear. With 2 bases removed from V and 3 bases from J, the gap between germline ends came to 9 bases. CDR1 SGHDT and CDR2 YYEEEE come from the germline V gene. This CDR3 region has 14 residues. The CDR3 reads CASSFTENYNEQFF. The CDR3 bases are TGTGCCAGCAGCTTTACAGAAAACTACAATGAGCAGTTCTTC.